This T cell receptor beta chain was found in a study of graft-versus-host responses after intestinal transplantation. Study-wide background: Isolated intestinal, liver-intestinal, or multivisceral transplants had been given to the recipients.

The V segment lost 4 bases and the J segment 2 bases; nucleotides outside the gene matches: 11. Germline CDR1 KGHSH, CDR2 LQKENI. The CDR3 sequence is 17 residues long. Only in-frame clones appear in the TCRdb table, and some are missing; sequencing was by immunoSEQ multiplex PCR. The sample lists 23,000 or so clones; 85% to 95% were seen once. This TCR came from a human patient who received an intestinal transplant, so some T cells may come from the graft donor. Source: PBMCs, taken 18 days after transplant. V gene TRBV18 combines with J gene TRBJ1-5; TRBD1 aligns across 7 bases. CDR3 sequence reads: CASSLGTALRGNQPQHF. The CDR3 nucleotides read TGTGCCAGCTCACTAGGGACAGCCCTTAGGGGCAATCAGCCCCAGCATTTT.